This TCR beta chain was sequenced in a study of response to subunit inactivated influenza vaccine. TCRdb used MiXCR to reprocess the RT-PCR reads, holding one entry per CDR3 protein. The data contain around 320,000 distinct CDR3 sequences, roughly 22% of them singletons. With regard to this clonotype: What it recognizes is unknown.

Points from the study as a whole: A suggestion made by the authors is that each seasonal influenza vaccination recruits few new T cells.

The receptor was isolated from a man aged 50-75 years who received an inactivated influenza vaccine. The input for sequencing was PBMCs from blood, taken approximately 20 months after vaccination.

The DNA of the CDR3 is TGCAGTGCCCGGCCGGGCGGCCCTACCTACGAGCAGTACTTC. Encoded protein: CSARPGGPTYEQYF. The chain carries TRBV20-1 and TRBJ2-7; no clear D gene. This CDR3 has 14 residues. Germline-derived CDR1 and CDR2 are DFQATT and SNEGSKA (reference sequence). Between the trimmed V and J ends, which lost 6 bases and 2 bases, there was a span of 17 bases.